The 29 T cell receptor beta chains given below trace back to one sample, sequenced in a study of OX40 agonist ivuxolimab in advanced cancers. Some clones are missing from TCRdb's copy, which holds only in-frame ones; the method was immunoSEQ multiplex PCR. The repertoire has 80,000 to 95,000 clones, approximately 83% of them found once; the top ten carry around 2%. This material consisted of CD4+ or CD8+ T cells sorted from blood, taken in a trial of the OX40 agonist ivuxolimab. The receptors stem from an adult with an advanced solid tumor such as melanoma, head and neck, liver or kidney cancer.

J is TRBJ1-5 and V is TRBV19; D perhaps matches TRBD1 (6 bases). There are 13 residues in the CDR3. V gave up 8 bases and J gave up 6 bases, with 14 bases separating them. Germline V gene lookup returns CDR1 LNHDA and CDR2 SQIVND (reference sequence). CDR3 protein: CASGQGRFQPQHF. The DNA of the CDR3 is TGTGCCAGTGGTCAGGGGAGATTTCAGCCCCAGCATTTT.

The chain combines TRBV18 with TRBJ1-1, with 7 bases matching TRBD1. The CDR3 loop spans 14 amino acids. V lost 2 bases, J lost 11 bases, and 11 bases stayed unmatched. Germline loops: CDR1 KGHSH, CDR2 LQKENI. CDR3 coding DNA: TGTGCCAGCTCACCAGACACAGGGGTGGAAGTGGCTTTCTTT. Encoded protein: CASSPDTGVEVAFF.

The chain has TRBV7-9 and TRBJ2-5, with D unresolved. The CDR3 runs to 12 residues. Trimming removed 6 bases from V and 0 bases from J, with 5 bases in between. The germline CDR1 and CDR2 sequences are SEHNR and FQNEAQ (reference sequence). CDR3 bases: TGTGCCAGCAGTTGGGACCAAGAGACCCAGTACTTC. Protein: CASSWDQETQYF.

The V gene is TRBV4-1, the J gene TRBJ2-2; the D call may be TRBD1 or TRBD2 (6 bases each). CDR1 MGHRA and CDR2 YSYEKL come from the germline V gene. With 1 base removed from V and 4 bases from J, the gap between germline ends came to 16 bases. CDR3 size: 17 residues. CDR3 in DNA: TGCGCCAGCAGCCAAGGTCCCCCGGGGGCGAGCACCGGGGAGCTGTTTTTT. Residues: CASSQGPPGASTGELFF.

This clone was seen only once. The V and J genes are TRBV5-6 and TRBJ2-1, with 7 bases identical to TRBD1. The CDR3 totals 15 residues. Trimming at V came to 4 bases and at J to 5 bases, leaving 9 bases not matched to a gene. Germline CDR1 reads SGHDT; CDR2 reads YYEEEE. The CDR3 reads CASSPDPTGHNEQFF. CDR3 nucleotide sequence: TGTGCCAGCAGCCCGGACCCGACAGGGCACAATGAGCAGTTCTTC.

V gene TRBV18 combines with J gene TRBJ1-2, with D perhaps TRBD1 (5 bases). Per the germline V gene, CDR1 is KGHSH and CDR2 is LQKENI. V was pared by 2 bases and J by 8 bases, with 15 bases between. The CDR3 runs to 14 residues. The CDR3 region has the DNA TGTGCCAGCTCACCAAGTACAGGAACCGCGGGCTACACCTTC. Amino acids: CASSPSTGTAGYTF.

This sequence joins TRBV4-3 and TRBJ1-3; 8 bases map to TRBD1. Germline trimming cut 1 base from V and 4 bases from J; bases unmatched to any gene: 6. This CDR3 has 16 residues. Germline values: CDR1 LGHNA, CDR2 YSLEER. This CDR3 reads CASSQVGRGHGNTIYF. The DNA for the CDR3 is TGCGCCAGCAGCCAAGTGGGCAGGGGGCACGGAAACACCATATATTTT.

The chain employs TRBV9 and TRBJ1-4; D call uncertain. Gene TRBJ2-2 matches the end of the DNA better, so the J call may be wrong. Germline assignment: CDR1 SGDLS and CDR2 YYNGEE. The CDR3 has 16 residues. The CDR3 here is CASSVEGEVPAGELFF. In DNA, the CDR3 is TGTGCCAGCAGCGTAGAGGGCGAGGTCCCGGCAGGGGAGCTGTTTTTT.

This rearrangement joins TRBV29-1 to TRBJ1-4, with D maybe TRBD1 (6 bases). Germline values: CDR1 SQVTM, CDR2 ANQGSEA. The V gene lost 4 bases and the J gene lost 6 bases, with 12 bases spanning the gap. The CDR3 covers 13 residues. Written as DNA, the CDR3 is TGCAGCGTTGTCGGGAGGGGGTATGAAAAACTGTTTTTT. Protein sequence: CSVVGRGYEKLFF.

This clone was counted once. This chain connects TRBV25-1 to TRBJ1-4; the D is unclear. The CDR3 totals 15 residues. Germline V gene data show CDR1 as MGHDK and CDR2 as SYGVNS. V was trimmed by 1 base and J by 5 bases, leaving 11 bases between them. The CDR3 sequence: CASSEFIGQNEKLFF. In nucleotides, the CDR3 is TGTGCCAGCAGTGAATTTATAGGGCAGAATGAAAAACTGTTTTTT.

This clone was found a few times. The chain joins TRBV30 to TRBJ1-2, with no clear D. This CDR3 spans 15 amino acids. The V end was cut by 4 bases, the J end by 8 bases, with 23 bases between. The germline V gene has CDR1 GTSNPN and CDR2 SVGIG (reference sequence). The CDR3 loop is CAWNLIWGTVRGYTF. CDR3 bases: TGTGCCTGGAACCTCATTTGGGGTACAGTCCGGGGCTACACCTTC.

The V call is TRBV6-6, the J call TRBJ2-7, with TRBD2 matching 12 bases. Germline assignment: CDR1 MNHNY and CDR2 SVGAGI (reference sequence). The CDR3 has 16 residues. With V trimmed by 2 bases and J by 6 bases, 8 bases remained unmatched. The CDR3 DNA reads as TGTGCCAGCAGTTACGGCCTAGCGGGGGGGCTAGCCGAGCAGTACTTC. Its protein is CASSYGLAGGLAEQYF.

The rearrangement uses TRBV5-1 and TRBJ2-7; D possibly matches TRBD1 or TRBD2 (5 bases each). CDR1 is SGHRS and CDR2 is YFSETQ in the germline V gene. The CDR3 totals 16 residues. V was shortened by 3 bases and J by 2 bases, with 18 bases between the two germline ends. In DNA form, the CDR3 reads TGCGCCAGCAGCTCGGGACCTCGAAACCTTCCCTACGAGCAGTACTTC. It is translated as CASSSGPRNLPYEQYF. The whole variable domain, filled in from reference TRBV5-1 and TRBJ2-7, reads KAGVTQTPRYLIKTRGQQVTLSCSPISGHRSVSWYQQTPGQGLQFLFEYFSETQRNKGNFPGRFSGRQFSNSRSEMNVSTLELGDSALYLCASSSGPRNLPYEQYFGPGTRLTVT.

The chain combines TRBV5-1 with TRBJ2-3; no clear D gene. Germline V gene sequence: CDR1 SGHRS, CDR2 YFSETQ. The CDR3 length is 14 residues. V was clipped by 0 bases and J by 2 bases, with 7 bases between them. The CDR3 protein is CASSLEQITDTQYF. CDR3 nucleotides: TGCGCCAGCAGCTTGGAACAGATCACAGATACGCAGTATTTT.

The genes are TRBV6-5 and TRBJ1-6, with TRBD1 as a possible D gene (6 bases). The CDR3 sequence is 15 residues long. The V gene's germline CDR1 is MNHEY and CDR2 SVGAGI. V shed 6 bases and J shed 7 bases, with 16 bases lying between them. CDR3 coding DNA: TGTGCCAGCAGGCCTCTGGGGGCACAAAATTCACCCCTCCACTTT. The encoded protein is CASRPLGAQNSPLHF.

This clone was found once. In DNA, the CDR3 is TGTGCCAGTCAAGGAAAGCCTGGGAACTATGGCTACACCTTC. Amino acid sequence: CASQGKPGNYGYTF. V usage is TRBV27 and J usage is TRBJ1-2; D not resolved. There are 14 residues in the CDR3. Germline assignment: CDR1 MNHEY and CDR2 SMNVEV (reference sequence). V lost 9 bases and J lost 2, with 16 bases in between.

CDR3 residues: CASSLLPLPDTQYF. The CDR3 bases are TGTGCCAGCAGCTTATTGCCACTCCCAGATACGCAGTATTTT. The chain joins TRBV7-2 to TRBJ2-3, with D uncertain. The germline V and J ends were trimmed by 2 bases and 4 bases, with 10 bases remaining between them. CDR3 size: 14 residues. Germline CDR1 reads SGHTA; CDR2 reads FQGNSA.

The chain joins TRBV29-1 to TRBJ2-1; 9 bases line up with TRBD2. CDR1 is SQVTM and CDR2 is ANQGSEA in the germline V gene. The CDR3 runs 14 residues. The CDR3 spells CRALGGGGADEQFF. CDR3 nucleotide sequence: TGCCGCGCCCTGGGGGGCGGGGGGGCGGATGAGCAGTTCTTC.

CDR3 amino acids: CASSVVGIQGDTQYF. CDR3 nucleotides: TGTGCCAGCAGCGTAGTCGGGATCCAAGGAGATACGCAGTATTTT. This chain connects TRBV9 to TRBJ2-3; D may be TRBD2 (5 bases). This CDR3 contains 15 residues. Germline V CDR1 and CDR2: SGDLS, YYNGEE. Trimming stripped 0 bases from V and 5 bases from J, with 13 bases between. Variable domain in full (rest from reference TRBV9 and TRBJ2-3): DSGVTQTPKHLITATGQRVTLRCSPRSGDLSVYWYQQSLDQGLQFLIQYYNGEERAKGNILERFSAQQFPDLHSELNLSSLELGDSALYFCASSVVGIQGDTQYFGPGTRLTVL.

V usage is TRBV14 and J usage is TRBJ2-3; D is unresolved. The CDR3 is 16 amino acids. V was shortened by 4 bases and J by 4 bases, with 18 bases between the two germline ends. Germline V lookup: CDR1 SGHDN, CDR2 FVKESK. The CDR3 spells CASSPQRRAGADTQYF. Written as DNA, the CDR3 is TGTGCCAGCAGCCCCCAGCGCCGGGCCGGCGCAGATACGCAGTATTTT.

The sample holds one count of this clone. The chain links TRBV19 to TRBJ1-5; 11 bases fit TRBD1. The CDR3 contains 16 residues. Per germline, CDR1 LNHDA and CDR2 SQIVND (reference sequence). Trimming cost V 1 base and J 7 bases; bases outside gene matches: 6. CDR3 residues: CASSIGGQGAGQPQHF. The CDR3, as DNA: TGTGCCAGTAGTATAGGAGGACAGGGGGCAGGGCAGCCCCAGCATTTT.

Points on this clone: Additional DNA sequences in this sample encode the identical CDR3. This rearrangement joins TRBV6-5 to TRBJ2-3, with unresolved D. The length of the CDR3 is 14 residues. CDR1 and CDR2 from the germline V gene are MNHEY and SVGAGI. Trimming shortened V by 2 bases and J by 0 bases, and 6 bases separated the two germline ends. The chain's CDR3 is CASSYGGSTDTQYF. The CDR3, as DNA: TGTGCCAGCAGTTACGGTGGTAGCACAGATACGCAGTATTTT.

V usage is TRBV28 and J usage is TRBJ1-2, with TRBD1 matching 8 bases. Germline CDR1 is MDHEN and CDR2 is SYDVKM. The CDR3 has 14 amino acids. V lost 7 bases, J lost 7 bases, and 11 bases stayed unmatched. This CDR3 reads CASTRDRGPSGYTF. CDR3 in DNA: TGTGCCAGCACTAGAGACAGGGGCCCCAGTGGCTACACCTTC.

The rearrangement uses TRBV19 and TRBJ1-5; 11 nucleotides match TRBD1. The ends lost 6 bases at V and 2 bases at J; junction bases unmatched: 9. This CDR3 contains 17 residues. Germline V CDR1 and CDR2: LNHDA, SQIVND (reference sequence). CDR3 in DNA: TGTGCCAGTAGGATGGGACAGGGGGGGGATGGCAATCAGCCCCAGCATTTT. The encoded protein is CASRMGQGGDGNQPQHF.

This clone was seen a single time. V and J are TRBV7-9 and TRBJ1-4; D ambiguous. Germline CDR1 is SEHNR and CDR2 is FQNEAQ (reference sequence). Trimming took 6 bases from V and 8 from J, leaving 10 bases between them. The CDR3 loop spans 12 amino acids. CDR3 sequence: CASRPIYEKLFF. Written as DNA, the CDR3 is TGTGCCAGCAGACCCATTTACGAAAAACTGTTTTTT. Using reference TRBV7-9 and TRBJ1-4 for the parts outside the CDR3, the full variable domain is DTGVSQNPRHKITKRGQNVTFRCDPISEHNRLYWYRQTLGQGPEFLTYFQNEAQLEKSRLLSDRFSAERPKGSFSTLEIQRTEQGDSAMYLCASRPIYEKLFFGSGTQLSVL.

The CDR3 reads CASAGAGDIQYF. The CDR3 coding sequence is TGTGCCAGCGCTGGGGCCGGGGACATTCAGTACTTC. V usage is TRBV25-1 and J usage is TRBJ2-4; D may match TRBD1 or TRBD2 (5 bases each). Trimming removed 8 bases at V and 8 bases at J, with 13 bases between. This CDR3 has 12 residues. Germline V gene lookup returns CDR1 MGHDK and CDR2 SYGVNS. Drawing the rest from reference TRBV25-1 and TRBJ2-4, the complete variable domain is EADIYQTPRYLVIGTGKKITLECSQTMGHDKMYWYQQDPGMELHLIHYSYGVNSTEKGDLSSESTVSRIRTEHFPLTLESARPSHTSQYLCASAGAGDIQYFGAGTRLSVL.

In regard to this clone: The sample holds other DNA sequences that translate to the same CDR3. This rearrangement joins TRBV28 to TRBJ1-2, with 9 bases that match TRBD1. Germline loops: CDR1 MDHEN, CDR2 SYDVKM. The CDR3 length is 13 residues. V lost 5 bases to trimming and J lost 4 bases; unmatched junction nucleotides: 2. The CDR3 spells CASSGDRAYGYTF. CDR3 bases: TGTGCCAGCAGTGGGGACAGGGCCTATGGCTACACCTTC.

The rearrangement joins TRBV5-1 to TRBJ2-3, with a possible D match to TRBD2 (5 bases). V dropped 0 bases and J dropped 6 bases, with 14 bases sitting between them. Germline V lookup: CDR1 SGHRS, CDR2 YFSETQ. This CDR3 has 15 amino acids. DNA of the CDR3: TGCGCCAGCAGCTTGGCCTCGAGGGCGGCGGATACGCAGTATTTT. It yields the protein CASSLASRAADTQYF.

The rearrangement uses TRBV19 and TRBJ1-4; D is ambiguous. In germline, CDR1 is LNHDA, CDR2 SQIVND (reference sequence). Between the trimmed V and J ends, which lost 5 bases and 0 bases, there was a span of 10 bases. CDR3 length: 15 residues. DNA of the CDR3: TGTGCCAGTAGTTGGGGTCTAGCAACTAATGAAAAACTGTTTTTT. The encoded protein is CASSWGLATNEKLFF.